Each of the 2 T cell receptor beta chains below was sequenced from the same sample in a study of T cells in Graves' hyperthyroidism and ophthalmopathy. There were TCR beta CDR3 regions amplified from RNA transcripts. Researchers ran a first-round RT-PCR on the TCR CDR3 using the HTBI primer set. Each CDR3 protein is one row after TCRdb ran MiXCR on the multiplex PCR reads. The sample includes 490,000 or so distinct CDR3 sequences, approximately 49% seen only once; the top ten take around two fifths. Sequenced: peripheral blood or thyroid tissue (not recorded which). The receptor set was obtained from an adult woman with Graves' disease, either hyperthyroidism or ophthalmopathy (not recorded which).

The CDR3 loop is CASSPTGAMEQYF. The CDR3 nucleotides read TGTGCCAGCAGCCCGACCGGGGCCATGGAGCAGTACTTC. The chain couples TRBV7-2 to TRBJ2-7; D is possibly TRBD1 or TRBD2 (5 bases each). This CDR3 is built from 13 residues. In germline, CDR1 is SGHTA, CDR2 FQGNSA. V was cut by 5 bases and J by 7 bases, with 15 bases left in between.

This clonotype was observed at least ten times. This chain joins TRBV6-6 and TRBJ2-7; 8 nucleotides line up with TRBD1. CDR3 length: 15 residues. Per germline, CDR1 MNHNY and CDR2 SVGAGI (reference sequence). The V gene end was trimmed by 2 bases and the J gene end by 1 base; junction bases not matched to a gene: 4. CDR3 nucleotides: TGTGCCAGCAGTTACCAGGGGGCACCATCCTACGAGCAGTACTTC. This encodes CASSYQGAPSYEQYF.